This T cell receptor beta chain is from a study of cytomegalovirus exposure and HLA in healthy donors. Background on the study: Early released data comprised tens of millions of unique TCRs from HLA-typed donors.

The PCR contained 60 Vbeta and 13 Jbeta primers. Original methodology: A later analysis counted approximately 80 million unique TCR beta chains, 10 million to 12 million shared. Measured with immunoSEQ multiplex PCR; TCRdb has only the in-frame clones, and not every one. The DNA was the basis for D and trimming; V, J and clone size are from that table. In the table there are 130,000 to 150,000 clones, about 85% of which are singletons. The CDR3 runs to 16 residues. V gave up 2 bases and J gave up 1 base; unmatched junction bases: 7. CDR1 is MNHEY and CDR2 is SMNVEV in the germline V gene (reference sequence). Points from the study as a whole: Further analysis, carried out later, found HLA-associated TCR beta chains more clonally expanded than equally common other chains.

Points on this clone: Its target is not known.

The specimen sequenced was PBMCs. J is TRBJ2-7 and V is TRBV27, with 8 nucleotides matching TRBD1. This sequence originates from a female donor in good health and CMV-seronegative. The CDR3 here is CASSLGGQGPSYEQYF. Written as DNA, the CDR3 is TGTGCCAGCAGTTTAGGTGGACAGGGCCCATCCTACGAGCAGTACTTC.